This passage covers 3 T cell receptor beta chains from one sample sequenced in a study of cytomegalovirus exposure and HLA in healthy donors. 60 Vbeta and 13 Jbeta primers were used in PCR. Profiled with immunoSEQ multiplex PCR; TCRdb holds only in-frame clones, not every one. The table shows more than 150,000 clones, with 75% to 85% occurring only once. Sequences were obtained from PBMCs. Every receptor here comes from a girl under 18 in good health and CMV-seropositive.

This clone was seen once. The gene calls are TRBV7-8 and TRBJ2-3; tentatively, D is TRBD1 (6 bases). Germline CDR1 and CDR2: SGHVS and FQNEAQ. V lost 3 bases and J 2 bases, leaving 15 bases between the germline ends. The CDR3 consists of 16 residues. The CDR3 sequence: CASSFLQGPYTDTQYF. The CDR3, as DNA: TGTGCCAGCAGCTTCCTCCAGGGGCCATACACAGATACGCAGTATTTT.

The chain is built from TRBV7-4 and TRBJ2-2; the match to TRBD1 covers 11 bases. J was trimmed by 7 bases and V by 3 bases; bases with no gene match: 13. Germline V gene sequence: CDR1 SGHVT, CDR2 SQSDAQ. This CDR3 is built from 18 residues. DNA of the CDR3: TGTGCCAGCAGCTTGGGCGGACAGGGGGCGCAGGTAATCGGGGAGCTGTTTTTT. It encodes CASSLGGQGAQVIGELFF.

The chain employs TRBV7-9 and TRBJ2-3; D possibly corresponds to TRBD2 (5 bases). This CDR3 has 16 residues. Trimming removed 0 bases at V and 1 base at J, with 11 bases between. The V gene's germline CDR1 is SEHNR and CDR2 FQNEAQ (reference sequence). As DNA, the CDR3 is TGTGCCAGCAGCTTAGCGAGGGCAGGTCGCACAGATACGCAGTATTTT. Translating gives CASSLARAGRTDTQYF. Looking up the rest from reference TRBV7-9 and TRBJ2-3 gives the full variable domain: DTGVSQNPRHKITKRGQNVTFRCDPISEHNRLYWYRQTLGQGPEFLTYFQNEAQLEKSRLLSDRFSAERPKGSFSTLEIQRTEQGDSAMYLCASSLARAGRTDTQYFGPGTRLTVL.